The 21 T cell receptor beta chains given below trace back to one sample, sequenced in a study of Graves' ophthalmopathy and Graves' hyperthyroidism. TCR beta CDR3 regions were amplified from RNA transcripts. HTBI-primed first-round RT-PCR preceded second-round multiplex PCR. Each CDR3 protein is one row after TCRdb ran MiXCR on the multiplex PCR reads. The data contain around 170,000 distinct CDR3 sequences, over 35% of them seen just once; the ten biggest clones take up 5.8%. The sequencing sample was made of peripheral blood. The receptors come from a woman aged 40 to 50 with Graves' ophthalmopathy.

The rearrangement uses TRBV28 and TRBJ2-7, with D perhaps assigned TRBD1 or TRBD2 (5 bases each). Trimming removed 3 bases from V and 4 bases from J, with 16 bases in between. The CDR3 is 15 residues long. The germline gives CDR1 MDHEN, CDR2 SYDVKM. CDR3 amino acids: CASSFEGSPTYEQYF. The CDR3 bases are TGTGCCAGCAGTTTTGAGGGGTCACCAACTTACGAGCAGTACTTC.

Many counts were recorded for this clonotype. The chain combines TRBV28 with TRBJ2-7, with D perhaps matching TRBD1 (5 bases). V was pared by 2 bases and J by 12 bases, with 11 bases between. CDR1 MDHEN and CDR2 SYDVKM come from the germline V gene. The CDR3 covers 11 residues. This CDR3 is CASSLDGAPYF. In nucleotides, the CDR3 is TGTGCCAGCAGTTTAGATGGGGCTCCGTACTTC.

This chain links TRBV6-5 with TRBJ2-7; D call uncertain. There are 16 residues in the CDR3. CDR1 MNHEY and CDR2 SVGAGI come from the germline V gene. Trimming stripped 0 bases from V and 3 bases from J, with 15 bases between. The CDR3 reads CASSYSSAGENYEQYF. CDR3 bases: TGTGCCAGCAGTTACTCGTCGGCAGGCGAAAACTACGAGCAGTACTTC.

The rearrangement links TRBV6-2 or TRBV6-3 to TRBJ1-1; 8 positions agree with TRBD1. V lost 5 bases to trimming and J lost 5 bases; unmatched junction nucleotides: 10. CDR1 and CDR2 (germline): MNHEY, SVGEGT. The CDR3 has 15 amino acids. The CDR3 bases are TGTGCCAGCAGTACTAGGGACAGGACGAAAACTGAAGCTTTCTTT. It is translated as CASSTRDRTKTEAFF.

This clonotype was seen a single time. The chain joins TRBV7-9 to TRBJ1-5; D is unclear. The ends were cut back, 6 bases at V and 4 bases at J, with 10 bases in the middle. Germline lookup yields CDR1 SEHNR and CDR2 FQNEAQ (reference sequence). The CDR3 has 13 amino acids. The CDR3 loop reads CASSSSENQPQHF. CDR3 DNA: TGTGCCAGCAGTTCCAGCGAGAATCAGCCCCAGCATTTT.

This clonotype has a count of ten or more. This rearrangement joins TRBV6-5 to TRBJ2-7, with D tentatively TRBD1 (6 bases). The CDR3 covers 15 residues. Trimming removed 6 bases from V and 0 bases from J, with 15 bases in between. The germline CDR1 and CDR2 sequences are MNHEY and SVGAGI. Written as DNA, the CDR3 is TGTGCCAGCAGCAGGACAGCCGACGGCTCCTACGAGCAGTACTTC. Its translation is CASSRTADGSYEQYF.

This clonotype was detected many times. The gene calls are TRBV28 and TRBJ2-2, with 7 bases matching TRBD2. CDR1 MDHEN and CDR2 SYDVKM come from the germline V gene. Trimming at V came to 7 bases and at J to 1 base, leaving 3 bases not matched to a gene. The CDR3 length is 14 residues. The DNA for the CDR3 is TGTGCCAGCAAGCCGGGAGGGAACACCGGGGAGCTGTTTTTT. Translating gives CASKPGGNTGELFF.

Ten or more counts support this clonotype. The rearrangement joins TRBV6-1 to TRBJ2-2; D uncertain. Germline lookup yields CDR1 MNHNS and CDR2 SASEGT. Trimming left V 5 bases short and J 4 bases short, with 8 bases between. The length of the CDR3 is 13 residues. The CDR3 bases are TGTGCCAGCAGTCGCGCGGCCACCGGGGAGCTGTTTTTT. Amino acid sequence: CASSRAATGELFF.

This chain joins TRBV27 and TRBJ2-7; 7 nucleotides match TRBD1. The CDR3 has 13 amino acids. With V trimmed by 6 bases and J by 5 bases, 7 bases remained unmatched. Germline lookup yields CDR1 MNHEY and CDR2 SMNVEV (reference sequence). The CDR3, as DNA: TGTGCCAGCAGCGAGACAGGGTTCGACGAGCAGTACTTC. Its protein is CASSETGFDEQYF.

The chain combines TRBV19 with TRBJ1-1, with D unresolved. V was trimmed by 8 bases and J by 1 base, leaving 8 bases between them. Germline V lookup: CDR1 LNHDA, CDR2 SQIVND (reference sequence). The CDR3 is 12 residues long. CDR3 in amino acids: CASLARNTEAFF. The CDR3 region has the DNA TGTGCCAGTTTGGCGAGGAACACTGAAGCTTTCTTT.

This CDR3 reads CASTPGLAGKETQYF. CDR3 sequence (DNA): TGTGCCAGCACTCCGGGACTAGCGGGAAAAGAGACCCAGTACTTC. The chain uses TRBV6-1 and TRBJ2-5, with TRBD2 identical over 13 bases. Germline V CDR1 and CDR2: MNHNS, SASEGT. The ends lost 7 bases at V and 3 bases at J; junction bases unmatched: 5. This CDR3 is 15 amino acids long.

The table lists this clonotype with many counts. The chain has TRBV2 and TRBJ1-5; possibly TRBD1 for D (5 bases). The CDR3 totals 15 residues. V dropped 3 bases and J dropped 4 bases, with 13 bases sitting between them. Germline values: CDR1 SNHLY, CDR2 FYNNEI. The CDR3 bases are TGTGCCAGCAGTGAGTGGGGAAGGGGAAATCAGCCCCAGCATTTT. This sequence encodes CASSEWGRGNQPQHF.

This clonotype was recorded many times. A read error may be the cause here, since a much bigger clone is one base away. The J gene is TRBJ1-2, the V gene TRBV28; D is possibly TRBD1 (5 bases). The V gene's germline CDR1 is MDHEN and CDR2 SYDVKM. The CDR3 runs to 12 residues. Deletions cut 4 bases from V and 2 bases from J, with 5 bases between. This CDR3 is CASSWDNYGYTF. Written as DNA, the CDR3 is TGTGCCAGCAGTTGGGACAACTATGGCTACACCTTC.

The table lists this clonotype with a count of one. This chain joins TRBV6-5 and TRBJ2-2; D remains unclear. Germline V gives CDR1 MNHEY, CDR2 SVGAGI. V was trimmed by 0 bases and J by 4 bases, leaving 6 bases between them. The CDR3 is made up of 14 amino acids. CDR3 loop: CASSYSGITGELFF. In DNA, the CDR3 is TGTGCCAGCAGTTACTCCGGAATCACCGGGGAGCTGTTTTTT.

This clonotype occurred many times. The V gene is TRBV10-3, the J gene TRBJ1-2; D might be TRBD1 (6 bases). This CDR3 spans 16 amino acids. Germline V gene data show CDR1 as ENHRY and CDR2 as SYGVKD. Trimming pared 4 bases from V and 0 bases from J, leaving 15 bases between. CDR3 coding DNA: TGTGCCATCAGTGGAGGGGGGCAGGATACTAACTATGGCTACACCTTC. Its translation is CAISGGGQDTNYGYTF.

The chain recombines TRBV6-5 with TRBJ1-3, with D uncertain. Trimming removed 4 bases at V and 2 bases at J, with 12 bases between. Germline V CDR1 and CDR2: MNHEY, SVGAGI. This CDR3 is 15 amino acids long. DNA of the CDR3: TGTGCCAGCAGTTCCCGCGGAGGGCCTGGAAACACCATATATTTT. As protein: CASSSRGGPGNTIYF.

This clonotype came up many times. The chain uses TRBV6-5 and TRBJ2-7, with D tentatively TRBD1 or TRBD2 (7 bases each). The germline V gene has CDR1 MNHEY and CDR2 SVGAGI. V shed 7 bases and J shed 3 bases, with 22 bases lying between them. This CDR3 contains 16 residues. CDR3 protein: CASTGGGATKHYEQYF. DNA of the CDR3: TGTGCCAGCACAGGGGGGGGTGCAACAAAACACTACGAGCAGTACTTC.

This clonotype was seen only a few times. The genes are TRBV6-5 and TRBJ1-6, with D possibly TRBD1 on 6 matching bases. The CDR3 has 15 amino acids. CDR1 is MNHEY, CDR2 SVGAGI, per germline. Deletions cut 2 bases from V and 10 bases from J, with 15 bases between. CDR3 bases: TGTGCCAGCAGTTACGAGGGACACCCGCGGTCACCCCTCCACTTT. It encodes CASSYEGHPRSPLHF.

This clonotype was counted ten times or more. V gene TRBV24-1 combines with J gene TRBJ1-2, with 8 bases identical to TRBD1. This CDR3 region has 16 residues. Trimming cost V 3 bases and J 8 bases; bases outside gene matches: 13. CDR1 and CDR2 from the germline V gene are KGHDR and SFDVKD. The CDR3: CATSDLGQVLPGGYTF. CDR3 DNA: TGTGCCACCAGTGATCTGGGACAGGTATTACCCGGAGGCTACACCTTC.

In this sample, this clonotype turned up many times. This chain uses TRBV6-1 with TRBJ1-5; D gene ambiguous. V lost 2 bases to trimming and J lost 0 bases, with 11 bases between them. Germline V gene sequence: CDR1 MNHNS, CDR2 SASEGT. This CDR3 contains 16 residues. CDR3 protein: CASSENPLYSNQPQHF. In DNA form, the CDR3 reads TGTGCCAGCAGTGAAAATCCGCTTTATAGCAATCAGCCCCAGCATTTT.

In its sample, this clonotype was seen many times. The rearrangement joins TRBV7-8 to TRBJ1-1; no definite D call. V lost 4 bases, J lost 1 base, and 4 bases lay in between. Germline V gives CDR1 SGHVS, CDR2 FQNEAQ. The CDR3 runs 12 residues. The DNA for the CDR3 is TGTGCCAGCAGCTGGACGAACACTGAAGCTTTCTTT. Amino acid sequence: CASSWTNTEAFF.